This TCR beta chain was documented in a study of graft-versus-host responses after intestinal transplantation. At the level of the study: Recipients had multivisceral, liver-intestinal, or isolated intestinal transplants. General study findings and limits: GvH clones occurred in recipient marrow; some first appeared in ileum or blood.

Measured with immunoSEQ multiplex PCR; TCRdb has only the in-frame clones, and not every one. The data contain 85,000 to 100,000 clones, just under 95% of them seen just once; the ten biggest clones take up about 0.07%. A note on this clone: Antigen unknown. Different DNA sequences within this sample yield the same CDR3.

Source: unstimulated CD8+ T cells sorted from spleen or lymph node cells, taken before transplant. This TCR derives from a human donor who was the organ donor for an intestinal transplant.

CDR3 region: CASSQDRNYGYTF. DNA of the CDR3: TGTGCCAGCAGCCAGGACAGAAACTATGGCTACACCTTC. The V gene is TRBV6-5, the J gene TRBJ1-2; D is possibly TRBD1 (6 bases). Germline V gives CDR1 MNHEY, CDR2 SVGAGI. The length of the CDR3 is 13 residues. With 6 bases removed from V and 2 bases from J, the gap between germline ends came to 10 bases.